What follows are 27 T cell receptor beta chains derived from one specimen sequenced in a study of lymphopenia after photon versus proton radiotherapy. Profiled with immunoSEQ multiplex PCR; TCRdb holds only in-frame clones, not every one. The sample has 15,000 or so clones, under 90% seen once; the top ten hold roughly 11%. Material: peripheral blood, obtained from a patient treated with proton-based radiotherapy. These receptors all stem from a man in his 70s with pancreatic cancer.

The V call is TRBV5-1, the J call TRBJ2-1; D perhaps matches TRBD2 (6 bases). The CDR3 is made up of 15 amino acids. The V end lost 0 bases, the J end lost 2 bases, and 9 bases lay between the germline ends. Germline V gene lookup returns CDR1 SGHRS and CDR2 YFSETQ. As DNA, the CDR3 is TGCGCCAGCAGCTTGGAAGGAGGGGCCTACAATGAGCAGTTCTTC. Protein sequence: CASSLEGGAYNEQFF. Full variable domain (missing parts from reference TRBV5-1 and TRBJ2-1): KAGVTQTPRYLIKTRGQQVTLSCSPISGHRSVSWYQQTPGQGLQFLFEYFSETQRNKGNFPGRFSGRQFSNSRSEMNVSTLELGDSALYLCASSLEGGAYNEQFFGPGTRLTVL.

The CDR3 is CASSYESGGNTIYF. The DNA of the CDR3 is TGTGCCAGCAGCTACGAAAGTGGAGGAAACACCATATATTTT. The V call is TRBV5-6, the J call TRBJ1-3; D not certain. Deletions cut 3 bases from V and 4 bases from J, with 11 bases between. CDR1 is SGHDT, CDR2 YYEEEE, per germline. The CDR3 length is 14 residues. Drawing the rest from reference TRBV5-6 and TRBJ1-3, the complete variable domain is DAGVTQSPTHLIKTRGQQVTLRCSPKSGHDTVSWYQQALGQGPQFIFQYYEEEERQRGNFPDRFSGHQFPNYSSELNVNALLLGDSALYLCASSYESGGNTIYFGEGSWLTVV.

This sequence joins TRBV11-1 and TRBJ2-7; D is possibly TRBD2 (5 bases). Germline CDR1 is SGHAT and CDR2 is FQDESV (reference sequence). The CDR3 spans 14 residues. V lost 2 bases to trimming and J lost 4 bases, with 12 bases between them. The CDR3 reads CASSLRTRNYEQYF. The CDR3 bases are TGTGCCAGCAGCTTAAGGACTCGTAATTACGAGCAGTACTTC.

As concerns this clone: One end of the junction varies from germline; a read error may be responsible. This CDR3 is also generated by other DNA sequences in the sample. The rearrangement links TRBV7-9 to TRBJ1-5, with TRBD1 matching 7 bases. The CDR3 loop spans 16 amino acids. Germline V gene data show CDR1 as SEHNR and CDR2 as FQNEAQ (reference sequence). CDR3 sequence: CASSGSGQQSNQPQHF. The CDR3 nucleotides are TGTGCCAGCAGCGGGTCGGGACAGCAAAGCAATCAGCCCCAGCACTTT.

The rearrangement links TRBV13 to TRBJ2-1; TRBD1 matches 7 bases. CDR1 is PRHDT, CDR2 FYEKMQ, per germline (reference sequence). This CDR3 spans 15 amino acids. V lost 4 bases to trimming and J lost 9 bases; unmatched junction nucleotides: 12. The CDR3 region has the DNA TGTGCCAGCAGCTCCGGACTCAGAGGGGGCACTGAGCAGTTCTTC. It is translated as CASSSGLRGGTEQFF.

The rearrangement links TRBV9 to TRBJ2-3; 11 bases fit TRBD2. The CDR3 is 13 amino acids. Germline trimming cut 2 bases from V and 9 bases from J; bases unmatched to any gene: 2. CDR1 is SGDLS and CDR2 is YYNGEE in the germline V gene. CDR3 loop: CASSVPSGGTQYF. The CDR3, as DNA: TGTGCCAGCAGCGTGCCTAGCGGGGGGACGCAGTATTTT.

V is TRBV2 and J is TRBJ2-5; D call uncertain. Per germline, CDR1 SNHLY and CDR2 FYNNEI. V was cut by 7 bases and J by 5 bases, with 14 bases left in between. This CDR3 has 13 amino acids. The CDR3 nucleotides read TGTGCCAGCAACCGGGTTCTTGGGGAGACCCAGTACTTC. Amino acids: CASNRVLGETQYF.

To note about this clone: Other DNA sequences of this sample code for an identical CDR3. The V call is TRBV2, the J call TRBJ1-6, with 7 bases matching TRBD1. The CDR3 runs 14 residues. The ends lost 4 bases at V and 7 bases at J; junction bases unmatched: 4. The germline gives CDR1 SNHLY, CDR2 FYNNEI. CDR3 nucleotide sequence: TGTGCCAGCAGTGTGGGACAGCCGAATTCACCCCTCCACTTT. Protein: CASSVGQPNSPLHF.

The V and J genes are TRBV9 and TRBJ1-2; 8 bases agree with TRBD1. With V trimmed by 0 bases and J by 7 bases, 11 bases remained unmatched. This CDR3 comprises 16 residues. Germline CDR1 is SGDLS and CDR2 is YYNGEE. The CDR3 loop reads CASSVASFQGAPGYTF. The CDR3 DNA reads as TGTGCCAGCAGCGTAGCTAGTTTCCAGGGGGCGCCTGGCTACACCTTC.

This clone has only a few counts. This chain joins TRBV5-4 and TRBJ1-6, with D perhaps matching TRBD1 (6 bases). The CDR3 sequence is 14 residues long. Germline CDR1 reads SGHNT; CDR2 reads YYREEE (reference sequence). Between the trimmed V and J ends, which lost 0 bases and 7 bases, there was a span of 8 bases. CDR3 loop: CASSLDRVNSPLHF. The CDR3 bases are TGTGCCAGCAGCTTGGACAGGGTAAATTCACCCCTCCACTTT.

V is TRBV11-3 and J is TRBJ2-1; maybe TRBD2 (6 bases). The CDR3 loop spans 17 amino acids. Germline V lookup: CDR1 SGHNT, CDR2 YENEEA. The germline V and J ends were trimmed by 1 base and 0 bases, with 13 bases remaining between them. CDR3 sequence (DNA): TGTGCCAGCAGCTTAGGAATTGGGGGGAGCTCCTACAATGAGCAGTTCTTC. Residues: CASSLGIGGSSYNEQFF.

This clone has only one observation. The CDR3 DNA is TGTGCCAGCAGTTATCTGGGGAGGTGGGACACTGAAGCTTTCTTT. Translation: CASSYLGRWDTEAFF. The chain uses TRBV6-5 and TRBJ1-1; D gene uncertain. The CDR3 totals 15 residues. CDR1 and CDR2 (germline): MNHEY, SVGAGI. V was trimmed by 3 bases and J by 3 bases, leaving 14 bases between them.

The sample holds one count of this clone. The chain links TRBV7-3 to TRBJ2-3; perhaps TRBD2 as D (7 bases). Germline V lookup: CDR1 SGHTA, CDR2 FQGTGA. The CDR3 runs 17 residues. With 0 bases removed from V and 6 bases from J, the gap between germline ends came to 19 bases. The chain's CDR3 is CASSLTFRGTMGDTQYF. The CDR3 bases are TGTGCCAGCAGCTTAACGTTTAGGGGGACTATGGGTGATACGCAGTATTTT.

The gene calls are TRBV5-1 and TRBJ1-2, with TRBD1 identical over 7 bases. V lost 2 bases, J lost 8 bases, and 3 bases stayed unmatched. Germline CDR1 reads SGHRS; CDR2 reads YFSETQ. This CDR3 is built from 12 residues. CDR3 sequence reads: CASSLTGEGYTF. The CDR3 DNA sequence: TGCGCCAGCAGCTTAACAGGGGAGGGCTACACCTTC.

The rearrangement links TRBV19 to TRBJ2-7; D possibly corresponds to TRBD1 (5 bases). CDR3 size: 16 residues. Germline V gene data show CDR1 as LNHDA and CDR2 as SQIVND (reference sequence). V lost 5 bases, J lost 7 bases, and 24 bases lay in between. CDR3 DNA sequence: TGTGCCAGTAGTTCCAAGACAGTGAAGGGGTTTCTGGAGCAGTACTTC. Amino acid sequence: CASSSKTVKGFLEQYF.

This clone occurred once. This chain joins TRBV6-6 and TRBJ2-1; 9 bases match TRBD1. The CDR3 has 14 residues. CDR1 is MNHNY and CDR2 is SVGAGI in the germline V gene (reference sequence). V lost 5 bases and J lost 4; bases outside the gene matches: 3. The CDR3 sequence is CASSGQGNYNEQFF. The CDR3 coding sequence is TGTGCCAGCAGTGGACAGGGGAATTACAATGAGCAGTTCTTC.

This chain connects TRBV30 to TRBJ1-5; the D gene is possibly TRBD1 (5 bases). Germline V lookup: CDR1 GTSNPN, CDR2 SVGIG (reference sequence). The length of the CDR3 is 13 residues. Trimming cost V 1 base and J 2 bases, with 6 bases left between them. CDR3 sequence: CAWSEQGNQPQHF. The DNA of the CDR3 is TGTGCCTGGAGTGAACAGGGCAATCAGCCCCAGCATTTT.

The chain recombines TRBV19 with TRBJ1-1; no clear D gene. The germline gives CDR1 LNHDA, CDR2 SQIVND (reference sequence). There are 13 residues in the CDR3. V dropped 5 bases and J dropped 4 bases, with 11 bases sitting between them. The CDR3 reads CASSPDGGTEAFF. The CDR3 DNA follows: TGTGCCAGTAGTCCTGACGGAGGCACTGAAGCTTTCTTT.

This chain joins TRBV29-1 and TRBJ2-2; no firm D call. Trimming took off 3 bases at V and 0 bases at J, with 8 bases between the two ends. The CDR3 sequence is 14 residues long. Germline-derived CDR1 and CDR2 are SQVTM and ANQGSEA. The CDR3, as DNA: TGCAGCGTTGAGATTTCTGCGAACACCGGGGAGCTGTTTTTT. This codes for CSVEISANTGELFF.

This clone was counted a single time. This rearrangement joins TRBV6-1 to TRBJ2-5; D might be TRBD1 (6 bases). Trimming took 3 bases from V and 2 from J, leaving 10 bases between them. The CDR3 consists of 14 residues. The V gene's germline CDR1 is MNHNS and CDR2 SASEGT. For the CDR3, the DNA is TGTGCCAGCAGTGATGCGGACAGACAAGAGACCCAGTACTTC. It yields the protein CASSDADRQETQYF.

This rearrangement joins TRBV2 to TRBJ2-7; 8 bases align to TRBD1. Per the germline V gene, CDR1 is SNHLY and CDR2 is FYNNEI. The CDR3 totals 16 residues. With 5 bases clipped from V and 5 bases from J, the junction kept 14 bases outside the gene matches. The CDR3 nucleotides are TGTGCCAGCAGTACACGCTTCAGGGGGCGCATCAACGAGCAGTACTTC. Protein product: CASSTRFRGRINEQYF.

The V and J genes are TRBV11-2 and TRBJ2-1; 12 bases map to TRBD1. Germline lookup yields CDR1 SGHAT and CDR2 FQNNGV. V gave up 2 bases and J gave up 8 bases; unmatched junction bases: 4. There are 15 residues in the CDR3. This chain's CDR3 is CASSLTGTGGDEQFF. The CDR3 DNA reads TGTGCCAGCAGCTTAACCGGGACAGGGGGCGATGAGCAGTTCTTC.

The gene calls are TRBV2 and TRBJ1-4; D is perhaps TRBD1 (6 bases). The CDR3 length is 15 residues. The germline gives CDR1 SNHLY, CDR2 FYNNEI. The V end lost 6 bases, the J end lost 6 bases, and 17 bases lay between the germline ends. CDR3 in DNA: TGTGCCAGCAGGGCCGAGCACAGGGTGGATGAAAAACTGTTTTTT. Its protein product is CASRAEHRVDEKLFF.

V is TRBV2 and J is TRBJ2-7; D is undetermined. The CDR3 spans 9 residues. V was pared by 8 bases and J by 12 bases, with 11 bases between. Germline V lookup: CDR1 SNHLY, CDR2 FYNNEI. The CDR3 here is CASDAPAYF. The CDR3 bases are TGTGCCAGCGACGCCCCGGCGTACTTC.

This clone was counted a single time. The genes are TRBV5-1 and TRBJ2-1, with 8 nucleotides matching TRBD2. Germline V CDR1 and CDR2: SGHRS, YFSETQ. This CDR3 is 15 amino acids long. J was trimmed by 2 bases and V by 0 bases; bases with no gene match: 1. CDR3 in DNA: TGCGCCAGCAGCTTGGGACTAGCGACCTACAATGAGCAGTTCTTC. Protein product: CASSLGLATYNEQFF.

This chain uses TRBV19 with TRBJ2-7; 9 nucleotides align to TRBD2. Germline-derived CDR1 and CDR2 are LNHDA and SQIVND (reference sequence). This CDR3 is built from 16 residues. V shed 3 bases, J shed 3 bases, and the junction held 9 bases outside the gene matches. For the CDR3, the DNA is TGTGCCAGTAGTATTTTCTCGCGGGGGGGAATCTACGAGCAGTACTTC. Translation: CASSIFSRGGIYEQYF.

The CDR3 DNA sequence: TGTGCCAGCAGCCCTCTCACGACAGGGCGAATATACGAGCAGTACTTC. Residues: CASSPLTTGRIYEQYF. This sequence joins TRBV4-2 and TRBJ2-7, with 7 positions matching TRBD1. V gave up 4 bases and J gave up 4 bases; unmatched junction bases: 13. The germline gives CDR1 LGHNA, CDR2 YNFKEQ. CDR3 length equals 16 residues.